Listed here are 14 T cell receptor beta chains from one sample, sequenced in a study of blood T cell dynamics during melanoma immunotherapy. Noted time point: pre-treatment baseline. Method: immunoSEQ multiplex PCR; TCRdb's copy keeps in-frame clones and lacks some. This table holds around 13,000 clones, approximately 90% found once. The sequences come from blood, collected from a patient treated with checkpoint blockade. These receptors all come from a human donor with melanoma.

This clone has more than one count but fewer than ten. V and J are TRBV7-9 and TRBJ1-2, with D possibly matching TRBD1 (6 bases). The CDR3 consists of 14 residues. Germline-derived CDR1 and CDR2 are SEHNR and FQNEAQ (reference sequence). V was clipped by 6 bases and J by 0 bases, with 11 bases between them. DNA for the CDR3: TGTGCCAGCAGTCGGGACACATCTAACTATGGCTACACCTTC. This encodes CASSRDTSNYGYTF.

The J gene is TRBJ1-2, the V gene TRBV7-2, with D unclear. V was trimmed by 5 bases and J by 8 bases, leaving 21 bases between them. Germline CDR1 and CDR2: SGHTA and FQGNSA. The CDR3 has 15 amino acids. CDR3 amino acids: CASSGIDLFGRGYTF. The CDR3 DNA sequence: TGTGCCAGCAGCGGGATAGATTTGTTTGGTCGGGGCTACACCTTC.

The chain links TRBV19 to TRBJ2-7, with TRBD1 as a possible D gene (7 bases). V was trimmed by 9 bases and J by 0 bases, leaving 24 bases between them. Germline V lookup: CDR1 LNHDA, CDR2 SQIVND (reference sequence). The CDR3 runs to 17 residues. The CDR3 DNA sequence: TGTGCCAGCCCGCCGAGGAGGGGACAGCTATGCTCCTACGAGCAGTACTTC. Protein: CASPPRRGQLCSYEQYF.

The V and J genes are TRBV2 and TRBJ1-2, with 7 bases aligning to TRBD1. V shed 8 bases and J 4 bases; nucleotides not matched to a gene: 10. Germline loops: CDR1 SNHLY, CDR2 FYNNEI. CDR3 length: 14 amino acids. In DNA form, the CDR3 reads TGTGCCAGCCGCCAGGGGGATTCCTCCTATGGCTACACCTTC. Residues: CASRQGDSSYGYTF.

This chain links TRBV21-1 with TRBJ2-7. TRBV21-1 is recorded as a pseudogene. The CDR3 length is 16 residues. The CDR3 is CASSKGERRVSYEQYV. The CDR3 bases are TGTGCCAGCAGCAAGGGGGAACGCAGGGTATCCTACGAGCAGTACGTC.

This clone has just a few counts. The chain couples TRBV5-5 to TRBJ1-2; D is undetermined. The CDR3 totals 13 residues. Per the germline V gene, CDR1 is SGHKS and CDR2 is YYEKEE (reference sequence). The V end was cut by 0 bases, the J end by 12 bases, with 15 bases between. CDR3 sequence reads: CASSLAEAGGDTF. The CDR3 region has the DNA TGTGCCAGCAGCTTGGCCGAGGCAGGCGGGGACACCTTC. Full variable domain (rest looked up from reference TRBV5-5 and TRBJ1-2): DAGVTQSPTHLIKTRGQQVTLRCSPISGHKSVSWYQQVLGQGPQFIFQYYEKEERGRGNFPDRFSARQFPNYSSELNVNALLLGDSALYLCASSLAEAGGDTFGSGTRLTVV.

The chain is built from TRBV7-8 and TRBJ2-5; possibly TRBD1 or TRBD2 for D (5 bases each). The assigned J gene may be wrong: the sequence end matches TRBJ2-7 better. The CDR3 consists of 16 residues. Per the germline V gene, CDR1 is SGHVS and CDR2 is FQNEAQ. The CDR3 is CASSLARGQGSYEQYF. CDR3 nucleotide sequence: TGTGCCAGCAGCTTAGCGAGGGGTCAGGGCTCCTACGAGCAGTACTTC.

The CDR3 coding sequence is TGCGCCAGCAGCGCGCCCGCGTCCCCCCAGTACTTC. It yields the protein CASSAPASPQYF. This sequence joins TRBV5-1 and TRBJ2-5; the D is unclear. The length of the CDR3 is 12 residues. Trimming took off 4 bases at V and 9 bases at J, with 13 bases between the two ends. Germline-derived CDR1 and CDR2 are SGHRS and YFSETQ.

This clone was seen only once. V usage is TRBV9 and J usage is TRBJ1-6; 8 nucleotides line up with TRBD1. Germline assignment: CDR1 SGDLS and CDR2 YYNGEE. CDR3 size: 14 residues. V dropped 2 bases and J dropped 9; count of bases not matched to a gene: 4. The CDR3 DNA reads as TGTGCCAGCAGCGTTTCACAGGGGGGTTCACCCCTCCACTTT. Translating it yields CASSVSQGGSPLHF. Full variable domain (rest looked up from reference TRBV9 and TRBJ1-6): DSGVTQTPKHLITATGQRVTLRCSPRSGDLSVYWYQQSLDQGLQFLIQYYNGEERAKGNILERFSAQQFPDLHSELNLSSLELGDSALYFCASSVSQGGSPLHFGNGTRLTVT.

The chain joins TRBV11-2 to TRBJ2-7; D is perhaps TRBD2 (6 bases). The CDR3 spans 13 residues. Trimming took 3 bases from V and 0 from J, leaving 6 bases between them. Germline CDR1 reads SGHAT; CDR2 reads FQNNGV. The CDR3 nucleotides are TGTGCCAGCAGCTTCGGGAGCTCCTACGAGCAGTACGTC. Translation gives CASSFGSSYEQYV.

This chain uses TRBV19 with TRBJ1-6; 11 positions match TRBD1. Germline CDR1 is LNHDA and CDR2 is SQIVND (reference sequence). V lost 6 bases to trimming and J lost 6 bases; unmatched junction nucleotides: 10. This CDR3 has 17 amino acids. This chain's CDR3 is CASRPTHGTGGNSPLHF. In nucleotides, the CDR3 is TGTGCCAGTAGACCTACCCACGGGACAGGGGGTAATTCACCCCTCCACTTT.

In DNA form, the CDR3 reads TGTGCCAGCAGCCCCTCTGACAGGAACACTGAAGCTTTCTTT. Protein: CASSPSDRNTEAFF. V is TRBV7-9 and J is TRBJ1-1; D is perhaps TRBD1 (5 bases). The germline gives CDR1 SEHNR, CDR2 FQNEAQ (reference sequence). The germline V and J ends were trimmed by 5 bases and 1 base, with 11 bases remaining between them. This CDR3 has 14 amino acids.

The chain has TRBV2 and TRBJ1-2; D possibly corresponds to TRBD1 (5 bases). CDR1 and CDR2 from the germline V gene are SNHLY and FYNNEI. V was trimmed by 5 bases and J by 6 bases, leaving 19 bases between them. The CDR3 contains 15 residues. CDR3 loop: CASSFSGLEGNGYTF. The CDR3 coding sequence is TGTGCCAGCAGTTTCTCGGGCCTGGAGGGGAATGGCTACACCTTC.

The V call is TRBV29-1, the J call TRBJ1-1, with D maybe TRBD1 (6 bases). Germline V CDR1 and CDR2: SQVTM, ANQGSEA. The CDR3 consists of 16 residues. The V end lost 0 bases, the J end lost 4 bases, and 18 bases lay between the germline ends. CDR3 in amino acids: CSVEDRQGGGSTEAFF. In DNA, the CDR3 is TGCAGCGTTGAAGATCGGCAGGGAGGGGGTAGCACTGAAGCTTTCTTT.